The 24 T cell receptor beta chains given below trace back to one sample, sequenced in a study of blood T cell repertoires in COVID-19. Produced via immunoSEQ multiplex PCR; TCRdb's table is partial and in-frame only. Counted here are approximately 80,000 clones, over 65% occurring once; the ten biggest clones make up around 5%. Sequencing was carried out using peripheral blood. These receptors originate from a man aged 50-59 years with active or convalescent COVID-19.

The gene calls are TRBV25-1 and TRBJ1-5, with D hard to call. The V gene lost 2 bases and the J gene lost 5 bases, with 16 bases spanning the gap. Germline V gene sequence: CDR1 MGHDK, CDR2 SYGVNS. CDR3 length: 16 residues. CDR3 DNA: TGTGCCAGCAGTGAAGGGAGTTGGTGGACGTATCAGCCCCAGCATTTT. Its translation: CASSEGSWWTYQPQHF.

In nucleotides, the CDR3 is TGTGCCAGCAGCGTAGACAGGGTAGGCGGCTACACCTTC. Translation gives CASSVDRVGGYTF. This chain uses TRBV9 with TRBJ1-2, with TRBD1 as a possible D gene (6 bases). The CDR3 totals 13 residues. Trimming pared 0 bases from V and 8 bases from J, leaving 11 bases between. Germline V gene sequence: CDR1 SGDLS, CDR2 YYNGEE.

The V gene is TRBV12-3 or TRBV12-4, the J gene TRBJ2-5; perhaps TRBD1 as D (6 bases). CDR3 length: 13 residues. With 3 bases removed from V and 3 bases from J, the gap between germline ends came to 8 bases. The CDR3 region has the DNA TGTGCCAGCAGTTTTACAGGGAAAGAGACCCAGTACTTC. Translation: CASSFTGKETQYF.

The chain has TRBV19 and TRBJ1-1; 9 nucleotides agree with TRBD1. The germline V gene encodes CDR1 LNHDA and CDR2 SQIVND (reference sequence). Trimming took 7 bases from V and 4 from J; bases not matched to a gene: 10. The CDR3 length is 15 residues. Here the CDR3 DNA reads TGTGCCAGTACCCCGTTACAGGGGGCGGTCACTGAAGCTTTCTTT. This encodes CASTPLQGAVTEAFF.

This clone was detected only a few times. The CDR3 DNA reads TGTGCCTGGACCGAACGGGGGGGAATAAGGCAGGGGAACACTGAAGCTTTCTTT. Encoded protein: CAWTERGGIRQGNTEAFF. The chain employs TRBV30 and TRBJ1-1; D perhaps matches TRBD1 (5 bases). Germline-derived CDR1 and CDR2 are GTSNPN and SVGIG (reference sequence). V lost 4 bases to trimming and J lost 1 base, with 25 bases between them. There are 18 residues in the CDR3.

The genes are TRBV11-2 and TRBJ2-7, with 10 positions matching TRBD2. This CDR3 is 18 amino acids long. The V gene's germline CDR1 is SGHAT and CDR2 FQNNGV. V trimming: 4 bases; J trimming: 2 bases; junction bases outside the gene matches: 14. The DNA for the CDR3 is TGTGCCAGCAGCTCCCGAGGGGGGGGGACTAGCGCTACCTACGAGCAGTACTTC. Translation: CASSSRGGGTSATYEQYF. Variable domain in full (rest from reference TRBV11-2 and TRBJ2-7): EAGVAQSPRYKIIEKRQSVAFWCNPISGHATLYWYQQILGQGPKLLIQFQNNGVVDDSQLPKDRFSAERLKGVDSTLKIQPAKLEDSAVYLCASSSRGGGTSATYEQYFGPGTRLTVT.

This clone was seen just once. The chain joins TRBV24-1 to TRBJ2-5; D ambiguous. The germline CDR1 and CDR2 sequences are KGHDR and SFDVKD. The length of the CDR3 is 12 residues. V was clipped by 4 bases and J by 3 bases, with 5 bases between them. The CDR3 sequence is CATSDREETQYF. CDR3 bases: TGTGCCACCAGTGACCGAGAAGAGACCCAGTACTTC.

This clone was seen only a few times. The rearrangement links TRBV6-5 to TRBJ1-5, with 7 bases matching TRBD1. The junction had 10 bases not matched to a gene; V was cut back by 7 bases and J by 4 bases. The CDR3 runs to 15 residues. CDR1 and CDR2 from the germline V gene are MNHEY and SVGAGI. The chain's CDR3 is CASTGTAGGNQPQHF. CDR3 nucleotides: TGTGCCAGCACCGGAACGGCAGGGGGTAATCAGCCCCAGCATTTT.

The chain couples TRBV30 to TRBJ1-1; possibly TRBD1 for D (6 bases). Trimming removed 4 bases from V and 10 bases from J, with 22 bases in between. Germline V lookup: CDR1 GTSNPN, CDR2 SVGIG (reference sequence). The CDR3 consists of 14 residues. Here the CDR3 DNA reads TGTGCCTGGACTTCGGGGGGGGCCGGGAGTGGAGCTTTCTTT. Translation: CAWTSGGAGSGAFF.

In its sample, this clone was seen a few times. This chain connects TRBV19 to TRBJ1-3; D is possibly TRBD1 (5 bases). Trimming pared 1 base from V and 4 bases from J, leaving 11 bases between. This CDR3 is built from 15 residues. Germline loops: CDR1 LNHDA, CDR2 SQIVND (reference sequence). The CDR3 nucleotides read TGTGCCAGTAGTATAGCTAGGGGCGCAGGAAACACCATATATTTT. This translates into CASSIARGAGNTIYF.

The chain carries TRBV6-5 and TRBJ1-4, with a possible D match to TRBD1 (5 bases). V lost 6 bases and J 7 bases, leaving 15 bases between the germline ends. Germline V gives CDR1 MNHEY, CDR2 SVGAGI. CDR3 length equals 14 residues. CDR3 sequence (DNA): TGTGCCAGCAGGCCAACAGGAGGGAGTGAAAAACTGTTTTTT. Translation: CASRPTGGSEKLFF.

This clone appeared a few times. The chain uses TRBV6-5 and TRBJ2-2; 9 bases map to TRBD1. CDR1 and CDR2 from the germline V gene are MNHEY and SVGAGI. The CDR3 spans 16 residues. Trimming took 4 bases from V and 4 from J; bases not matched to a gene: 7. The CDR3 loop reads CASSSEQGASTGELFF. In nucleotides, the CDR3 is TGTGCCAGCAGTTCCGAACAGGGGGCGAGCACCGGGGAGCTGTTTTTT.

The rearrangement links TRBV4-1 to TRBJ2-2; no firm D call. This CDR3 is built from 14 residues. CDR1 MGHRA and CDR2 YSYEKL come from the germline V gene. V dropped 0 bases and J dropped 5 bases, with 7 bases sitting between them. The CDR3 protein is CASSQDERTGELFF. The CDR3 nucleotides are TGCGCCAGCAGCCAAGATGAGAGGACCGGGGAGCTGTTTTTT.

The rearrangement uses TRBV7-7 and TRBJ2-7; no clear D. Germline loops: CDR1 SSHAT, CDR2 FNYEAQ (reference sequence). Trimming shortened V by 5 bases and J by 5 bases, and 13 bases separated the two germline ends. The length of the CDR3 is 13 residues. The CDR3 sequence is CASSPTSVNEQYF. The CDR3 DNA reads as TGTGCCAGCAGCCCCACTTCGGTTAACGAGCAGTACTTC.

The chain employs TRBV10-2 and TRBJ2-2; 8 nucleotides match TRBD2. The CDR3 is made up of 15 amino acids. The trim removed 2 bases at V and 4 bases at J, leaving 3 bases unmatched. Germline values: CDR1 WSHSY, CDR2 SAAADI. This CDR3 reads CASSEGTRVTGELFF. The CDR3 DNA follows: TGCGCCAGCAGTGAGGGGACTAGGGTCACCGGGGAGCTGTTTTTT.

The rearrangement joins TRBV18 to TRBJ2-7, with 8 nucleotides matching TRBD1. Looked up from germline, CDR1 is KGHSH and CDR2 is LQKENI. The CDR3 contains 12 residues. With V trimmed by 3 bases and J by 5 bases, 0 bases remained unmatched. CDR3 DNA sequence: TGTGCCAGCTCACCGGACAGGGACGAGCAGTACTTC. Protein product: CASSPDRDEQYF.

The table lists this clone with a few counts. The chain combines TRBV2 with TRBJ2-7, with TRBD1 as a possible D gene (6 bases). Germline assignment: CDR1 SNHLY and CDR2 FYNNEI. The ends were cut back, 6 bases at V and 6 bases at J, with 15 bases in the middle. CDR3 length: 13 residues. In nucleotides, the CDR3 is TGTGCCAGCAGGGCCTGGGGGCCGAGCGAGCAGTACTTC. Residues: CASRAWGPSEQYF.

This chain links TRBV6-5 with TRBJ2-1; the match to TRBD1 covers 8 bases. The CDR3 is 15 amino acids. With 6 bases clipped from V and 7 bases from J, the junction kept 11 bases outside the gene matches. Per germline, CDR1 MNHEY and CDR2 SVGAGI. The CDR3 coding sequence is TGTGCCAGCAGCCCAGGACAGGGCGGGTCGAATGAGCAGTTCTTC. It translates to CASSPGQGGSNEQFF.

The chain is built from TRBV7-3 and TRBJ2-1, with D unclear. CDR3 length: 16 residues. V was trimmed by 5 bases and J by 0 bases, leaving 14 bases between them. Per the germline V gene, CDR1 is SGHTA and CDR2 is FQGTGA. CDR3: CASSRGTPRSYNEQFF. Here the CDR3 DNA reads TGTGCCAGCAGCAGAGGAACACCACGCTCCTACAATGAGCAGTTCTTC.

CDR3 protein: CASSLATGDYEQYF. CDR3 sequence (DNA): TGCGCCAGCAGCTTGGCAACAGGAGACTACGAGCAGTACTTC. The gene calls are TRBV5-1 and TRBJ2-7, with D possibly TRBD1 on 5 matching bases. CDR3 length equals 14 residues. With 0 bases removed from V and 3 bases from J, the gap between germline ends came to 10 bases. Germline V lookup: CDR1 SGHRS, CDR2 YFSETQ. The whole variable domain, remainder taken from reference TRBV5-1 and TRBJ2-7, is KAGVTQTPRYLIKTRGQQVTLSCSPISGHRSVSWYQQTPGQGLQFLFEYFSETQRNKGNFPGRFSGRQFSNSRSEMNVSTLELGDSALYLCASSLATGDYEQYFGPGTRLTVT.

The rearrangement links TRBV9 to TRBJ2-5; 7 nucleotides line up with TRBD2. CDR3 length: 14 amino acids. Germline V gene lookup returns CDR1 SGDLS and CDR2 YYNGEE. The V segment lost 0 bases and the J segment 5 bases; nucleotides outside the gene matches: 4. The DNA for the CDR3 is TGTGCCAGCAGCGTAGGGGCGGGGGAGGAGACCCAGTACTTC. Amino acids: CASSVGAGEETQYF.

This clone was counted a single time. This chain links TRBV7-8 with TRBJ1-2; 7 bases fit TRBD1. V lost 0 bases, J lost 6 bases, and 4 bases stayed unmatched. The CDR3 contains 14 residues. Looked up from germline, CDR1 is SGHVS and CDR2 is FQNEAQ. The CDR3: CASSLARQGDGYTF. The CDR3 nucleotides are TGTGCCAGCAGCTTAGCGCGGCAGGGGGATGGCTACACCTTC.

This clone has only one observation. The chain couples TRBV30 to TRBJ2-3, with 10 nucleotides matching TRBD2. This CDR3 contains 13 residues. The junction had 3 bases not matched to a gene; V was cut back by 8 bases and J by 1 base. Per the germline V gene, CDR1 is GTSNPN and CDR2 is SVGIG (reference sequence). Here the CDR3 DNA reads TGTGCCCAGACTAGCGGGCGCACAGATACGCAGTATTTT. Its protein product is CAQTSGRTDTQYF.

This clone was seen only a few times. This same CDR3 is encoded by further DNA sequences in the sample. The chain combines TRBV6-1 with TRBJ1-6; TRBD1 matches 7 bases. CDR3 size: 18 residues. Germline CDR1 MNHNS, CDR2 SASEGT. Trimming at V came to 2 bases and at J to 0 bases, leaving 7 bases not matched to a gene. In DNA, the CDR3 is TGTGCCAGCAGTGAACGGAGGACAGGCAGCTCCTATAATTCACCCCTCCACTTT. Protein: CASSERRTGSSYNSPLHF.